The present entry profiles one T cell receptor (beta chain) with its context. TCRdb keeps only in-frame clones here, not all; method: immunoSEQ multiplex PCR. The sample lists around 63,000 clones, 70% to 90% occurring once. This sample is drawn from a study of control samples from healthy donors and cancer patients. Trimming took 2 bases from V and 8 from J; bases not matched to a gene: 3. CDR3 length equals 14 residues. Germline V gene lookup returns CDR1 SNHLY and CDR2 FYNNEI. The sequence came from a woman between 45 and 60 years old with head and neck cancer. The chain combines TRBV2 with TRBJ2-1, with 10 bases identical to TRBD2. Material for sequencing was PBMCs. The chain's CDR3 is CASSEQRGGHEQFF. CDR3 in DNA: TGTGCCAGCAGTGAACAGCGGGGGGGCCATGAGCAGTTCTTC.